Listed below are T cell receptor beta chains from one sample, sequenced in a study of shared clonotypes between healthy human individuals. The repertoire was sequenced with immunoSEQ multiplex PCR; TCRdb's copy has only in-frame clones and lacks some. The sample yields about 2.4 million clones, over 85% seen once. The sequenced material came from naive CD4+ T cells sorted from blood. These receptors all stem from a man younger than 30 in good health. Each CDR3 is given with its conserved first and last residue. A D gene is named only where the DNA matches it firmly. Clone size is stated in some rows and not others, as once, few, many or a class when expanded.

NA	15	NA	TRBV27	TRBJ2-2	CASSWDTMNTGELFF	TGTGCCAGCAGCTGGGACACGATGAACACCGGGGAGCTGTTTTTT
NA	14	NA	TRBV5-4	TRBJ2-4	CASSLSAALDIQYF	TGTGCCAGCAGCTTGTCGGCTGCGTTGGACATTCAGTACTTC
NA	14	NA	TRBV15	TRBJ1-1	CATSRVGAGTEAFF	TGTGCCACCAGCAGGGTCGGGGCTGGGACTGAAGCTTTCTTT
once	15	TRBD1	TRBV10-3	TRBJ1-2	CAISEGQGVGYGYTF	TGTGCCATCAGTGAGGGACAGGGCGTAGGGTATGGCTACACCTTC
NA	16	NA	TRBV9	TRBJ1-2	CASSAHWAGANYGYTF	TGTGCCAGCAGCGCCCACTGGGCAGGGGCCAACTATGGCTACACCTTC
NA	14	TRBD1	TRBV5-6	TRBJ2-3	CASTGGGWTDTQYF	TGTGCCAGTACAGGGGGTGGATGGACAGATACGCAGTATTTT
NA	14	TRBD2	TRBV6-5	TRBJ2-7	CASSASGGTYEQYF	TGTGCCAGCAGCGCTAGCGGGGGGACCTACGAGCAGTACTTC
NA	15	NA	TRBV27	TRBJ2-5	CASSRRDGPTLEQYF	TGTGCCAGCAGCAGGAGGGACGGTCCTACGTTGGAGCAGTACTTC
NA	15	NA	TRBV6-1	TRBJ1-1	CASSEEAGRDTEAFF	TGTGCCAGCAGTGAAGAAGCAGGGAGGGACACTGAAGCTTTCTTT
NA	13	NA	TRBV19	TRBJ2-7	CASSTPALGEQYF	TGTGCCAGTAGTACACCAGCCCTTGGGGAGCAGTACTTC